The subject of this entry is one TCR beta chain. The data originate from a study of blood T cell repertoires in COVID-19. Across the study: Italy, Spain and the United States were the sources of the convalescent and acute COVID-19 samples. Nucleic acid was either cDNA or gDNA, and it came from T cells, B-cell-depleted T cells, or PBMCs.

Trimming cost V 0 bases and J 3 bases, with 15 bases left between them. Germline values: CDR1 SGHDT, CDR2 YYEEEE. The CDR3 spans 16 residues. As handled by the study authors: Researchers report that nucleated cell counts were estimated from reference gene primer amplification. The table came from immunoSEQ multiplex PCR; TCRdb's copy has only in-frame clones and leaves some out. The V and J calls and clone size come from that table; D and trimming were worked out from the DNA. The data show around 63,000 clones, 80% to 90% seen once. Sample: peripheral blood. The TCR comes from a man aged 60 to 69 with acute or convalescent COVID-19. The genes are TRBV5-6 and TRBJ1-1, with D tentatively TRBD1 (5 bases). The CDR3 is CASSLGGIRYYTEAFF. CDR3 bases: TGTGCCAGCAGCTTGGGGGGCATCAGATACTACACTGAAGCTTTCTTT.